A selection of T cell receptor beta chains follows, all from one sample in a study of response to subunit inactivated influenza vaccine. TCRdb fed the RT-PCR reads into MiXCR, producing one record per CDR3 protein. Seen here are about 190,000 distinct CDR3 sequences, about 15% observed once, and the top ten hold about 28%. Sequencing was performed on CD8+ T cells sorted from PBMCs, taken 5 days after vaccination. Receptor source: a man aged 45-65 years who received an inactivated influenza vaccine. Each CDR3 is given with its conserved first and last residue. A D gene is named only where the DNA matches it firmly. Where a row states a size, it is once, few, many or the class of an expanded clone; other rows omit it.

abundance,j_gene,d_gene,v_gene,CDR3nt,CDR3aa
few,TRBJ2-1,TRBD2,TRBV28,TGTGCCAGCAGTTTCGTGTGGGAGGGTTACAATGAGCAGTTCTTC,CASSFVWEGYNEQFF
.,TRBJ2-1,.,TRBV7-9,TGTGCCAGCAGCTTAGAGGTTAACAATGAGCAGTTCTTC,CASSLEVNNEQFF
.,TRBJ2-2,.,TRBV10-3,TGTGCCATCAGTGATCAGACCGGGGAGCTGTTTTTT,CAISDQTGELFF
few,TRBJ2-7,TRBD1,TRBV7-8,TGTGCCAGCAGCTTAGGGGGACAGGGATCAGACGAGCAGTACTTC,CASSLGGQGSDEQYF
few,TRBJ2-1,TRBD2,TRBV7-8,TGTGCCAGCAGTTTAACTAGCGGGGTAAATGAGCAGTTCTTC,CASSLTSGVNEQFF
.,TRBJ2-7,.,TRBV4-3,TGCGCCAGCAGCCAATCGGACCGGGGCTACTACGAGCAGTACTTC,CASSQSDRGYYEQYF
few,TRBJ2-7,.,TRBV2,TGTGCCAGCAGTCTCACTGGACCGGAACTTCCCGAGCAGTACTTC,CASSLTGPELPEQYF
few,TRBJ2-2,.,TRBV4-3,TGCGCCAGCAGCCAGGCGGCGGTGGGACTCATATCCCGGGAGCTGTTTTTT,CASSQAAVGLISRELFF
many,TRBJ2-1,.,TRBV3-2,TGTGCTGCGGGGGGGATCAATGAGCAGTTCTTC,CAAGGINEQFF
.,TRBJ2-2,.,TRBV11-1,TGTGCCAGCAGCTTAGTCTGGTCAGCCCAGATCGCGAACACCGGGGAGCTGTTTTTT,CASSLVWSAQIANTGELFF
few,TRBJ2-1,.,TRBV7-8,TGTGCCAGCAGCTTACACCTAGCGCAAAACAATGAGCAGTTCTTC,CASSLHLAQNNEQFF
.,TRBJ2-7,.,TRBV20-1,TGCAGTGCTATTGTAGGAGTACACTCCTACGAGCAGTACTTC,CSAIVGVHSYEQYF
few,TRBJ2-2,.,TRBV4-2,TGTGCCAGCAGCCAAGGGGGGGGACAGGCGAACACCGGGGAGCTGTTTTTT,CASSQGGGQANTGELFF
few,TRBJ2-1,TRBD1,TRBV6-2/TRBV6-3,TGTGCCAGCAGTTACCAGGTACAGGGGGCTTATGAGCAGTTCTTC,CASSYQVQGAYEQFF
few,TRBJ2-7,.,TRBV4-1,TGCGCCAGCAGCCAAGAACCGGGGCCTTACTACGAGCAGTACTTC,CASSQEPGPYYEQYF
.,TRBJ2-3,.,TRBV19,TGTGCCAGTAGTACCCAACGGGATACGCAGTATTTT,CASSTQRDTQYF
few,TRBJ2-2,.,TRBV11-2,TGTGCCAGCAGCACGCGACAGAACACCGGGGAGCTGTTTTTT,CASSTRQNTGELFF
.,TRBJ2-5,TRBD2,TRBV15,TGTGCCACCAGCGGCCAGCGGGGGCTGGGGGAGACCCAGTACTTC,CATSGQRGLGETQYF
few,TRBJ2-1,.,TRBV20-1,TGCAGTGCTAGAGATTTGGCGCTAGGGGGATACAATGAGCAGTTCTTC,CSARDLALGGYNEQFF
many,TRBJ1-2,.,TRBV4-1,TGCGCCAGCAGCCCAGGACAGCAAGATAACTATGGCTACACCTTC,CASSPGQQDNYGYTF
few,TRBJ2-1,.,TRBV7-3,TGTGCCAGCAGCTACATGGCGGCAGGGTTAAATGAGCAGTTCTTC,CASSYMAAGLNEQFF
.,TRBJ2-1,.,TRBV24-1,TGTGCCACCAGTGATTTGGGGAATGAGCAGTTCTTC,CATSDLGNEQFF
.,TRBJ2-1,.,TRBV5-8,TGTGCCAGCAGCCACGAGGGGTGGAGGAATGAGCAGTTCTTC,CASSHEGWRNEQFF
.,TRBJ2-3,TRBD2,TRBV6-5,TGTGCCAGCAGTTTCACCGGGACTAGCGGCAGAAACGTTCAAGATACGCAGTATTTT,CASSFTGTSGRNVQDTQYF
.,TRBJ1-1,.,TRBV14,TGTGCCAGCAGCCAATGGTATTTCAGAAAAGGGATGAACACTGAAGCTTTCTTT,CASSQWYFRKGMNTEAFF
.,TRBJ1-1,TRBD1,TRBV28,TGTGCCAGCAGTTCAACGACAGGGAAGAACACTGAAGCTTTCTTT,CASSSTTGKNTEAFF
.,TRBJ2-1,TRBD2,TRBV4-3,TGCGCCAGCAGCCAGACGGGACTAGGTCAATACAATGAGCAGTTCTTC,CASSQTGLGQYNEQFF
.,TRBJ1-1,.,TRBV12-3/TRBV12-4,TGTGCCAGCAGTTATAGGGGCTTAATCACTGAAGCTTTCTTT,CASSYRGLITEAFF
.,TRBJ2-1,TRBD2,TRBV7-3,TGTGCCAGCAGCTTAGGGACTAGCACCCGCTACAATGAGCAGTTCTTC,CASSLGTSTRYNEQFF
.,TRBJ2-1,TRBD2,TRBV2,TGTGCCAGCAACAAGGTGGACACACCGGGACTAGCGGATTACAATGAGCAGTTCTTC,CASNKVDTPGLADYNEQFF
many,TRBJ2-1,TRBD2,TRBV27,TGTGCCAGCAGTTTAGTGACTAGCGGGACCGATGAGCAGTTCTTC,CASSLVTSGTDEQFF
many,TRBJ2-5,.,TRBV29-1,TGCAGCGTTGAGACCGTCTCCGCGGAGACCCAGTACTTC,CSVETVSAETQYF
.,TRBJ2-5,TRBD2,TRBV3-1,TGTGCCAGCAGCCAGATGGCGGGAGGGCGAGAGACCCAGTACTTC,CASSQMAGGRETQYF
few,TRBJ2-5,.,TRBV7-8,TGTGCCAGCAGCCGCACTCGAGGAGAACAAACCTTAGAGACCCAGTACTTC,CASSRTRGEQTLETQYF
few,TRBJ1-5,.,TRBV7-8,TGTGCCAGCAGCCGTACCAATCAGCCCCAGCATTTT,CASSRTNQPQHF
.,TRBJ1-2,.,TRBV28,TGTGCCAGCAGTTTTGGGGGAGGGTATGGCTACACCTTC,CASSFGGGYGYTF
few,TRBJ2-3,.,TRBV7-8,TGTGCCAGCAGGCTTATCGTGGGTGATACGCAGTATTTT,CASRLIVGDTQYF
.,TRBJ2-2,.,TRBV12-3/TRBV12-4,TGTGCCAGCAGCCCGAGTCAGACCGGGGAGCTGTTTTTT,CASSPSQTGELFF
once,TRBJ2-7,.,TRBV5-1,TGCGCCAGCAGCTTGGAACCGTCCGGGACCAACTCCTACGAGCAGTACTTC,CASSLEPSGTNSYEQYF
.,TRBJ1-1,.,TRBV11-2,TGTGCCAGCAGCTTAACTGCCGCTGAAGCTTTCTTT,CASSLTAAEAFF
once,TRBJ2-3,.,TRBV2,TGTGCCAGCAGTGAAAGGGGGGGTCGGACGGCCCCGACGGTCACAGATACGCAGTATTTT,CASSERGGRTAPTVTDTQYF